A selection of T cell receptor beta chains follows, all from one sample in a study of blood T cells in healthy people across ages. One entry per CDR3 protein, called by TCRdb with MiXCR from the 5' RACE reads. The table includes about 930,000 distinct CDR3 sequences, about 29% detected once. The same specimen was also included in a second study, on T cells of mothers and their children.

The sample taken for sequencing was blood. These receptors all come from a woman aged 40 to 55 in good health. Each CDR3 is given with its conserved first and last residue. The D gene is left open where the match is weak. The size field is filled for only some rows; it gives once, few, many or a size class.

v_call	d_call	cdr3_length	clone_size	j_call	cdr3_aa	cdr3_nt
TRBV9	NA	14	many	TRBJ1-2	CASSVLEEAYGYTF	TGTGCCAGCAGCGTTTTAGAGGAGGCCTATGGCTACACCTTC
TRBV28	TRBD2	16	many	TRBJ2-1	CASSLPRGGAYNEQFF	TGTGCCAGCAGTTTACCGCGGGGGGGGGCCTACAATGAGCAGTTCTTC
TRBV12-3/TRBV12-4	NA	14	NA	TRBJ1-5	CASSSGRTNQPQHF	TGTGCCAGCAGCTCTGGACGGACCAATCAGCCCCAGCATTTT
TRBV7-9	TRBD1	14	few	TRBJ1-1	CASSTQGVYTEAFF	TGTGCCAGCAGCACACAGGGGGTTTACACTGAAGCTTTCTTT
TRBV7-6	TRBD1	14	many	TRBJ2-7	CASSLTGNPYEQYF	TGTGCCAGCAGCTTGACAGGGAACCCCTACGAGCAGTACTTC
TRBV7-8	NA	13	many	TRBJ1-2	CASSNSAANGYTF	TGTGCCAGCAGCAATTCGGCCGCCAATGGCTACACCTTC
TRBV5-6	TRBD1	16	few	TRBJ1-2	CASSRDRGFSNYGYTF	TGTGCCAGCAGCCGGGACAGAGGCTTCTCTAACTATGGCTACACCTTC
TRBV6-2/TRBV6-3	NA	15	NA	TRBJ1-1	CASSYGGLRNTEAFF	TGTGCCAGCAGTTACGGTGGACTCAGGAACACTGAAGCTTTCTTT
TRBV4-1	NA	15	many	TRBJ2-5	CASSRLGGAGETQYF	TGCGCCAGCAGCCGCTTGGGGGGGGCTGGGGAGACCCAGTACTTC
TRBV3-1	NA	16	NA	TRBJ2-3	CASSQGATRGRDTQYF	TGTGCCAGCAGCCAAGGGGCAACTAGAGGAAGAGATACGCAGTATTTT
TRBV7-9	TRBD1	13	many	TRBJ1-2	CATHQGTDYGYTF	TGTGCCACACACCAGGGGACAGATTATGGCTACACCTTC
TRBV28	NA	13	NA	TRBJ2-7	CASSPGPWDGQYF	TGTGCCAGCAGTCCTGGCCCGTGGGACGGGCAGTACTTC
TRBV6-1	TRBD1	14	NA	TRBJ2-7	CASSRQGVKYEQYF	TGTGCCAGCAGCCGACAGGGAGTTAAATACGAGCAGTACTTC
TRBV7-9	TRBD1	16	few	TRBJ1-6	CASSRSDRDYNSPLHF	TGTGCCAGCAGCCGTTCGGACAGGGATTATAATTCACCCCTCCACTTT
TRBV28	TRBD1	19	many	TRBJ2-6	CASSTREGTGPSGANVLTF	TGTGCCAGCAGTACCCGCGAGGGGACAGGGCCCTCTGGGGCCAACGTCCTGACTTTC
TRBV7-2	NA	16	few	TRBJ2-1	CASSLAPLGGGNEQFF	TGTGCCAGCAGCTTAGCTCCCCTAGGAGGGGGGAATGAGCAGTTCTTC
TRBV14	TRBD2	19	NA	TRBJ2-1	CASSRPGLAGGAPRNEQFF	TGTGCCAGCAGCCGTCCGGGACTAGCGGGGGGGGCCCCGAGGAATGAGCAGTTCTTC
TRBV4-1	NA	16	few	TRBJ1-2	CASSQDSAGRDYGYTF	TGCGCCAGCAGCCAAGATTCGGCGGGCCGGGACTATGGCTACACCTTC
TRBV5-1	TRBD1	16	few	TRBJ1-1	CASSSGTGVFITEAFF	TGCGCCAGCAGCTCCGGGACAGGGGTTTTTATCACTGAAGCTTTCTTT
TRBV7-9	NA	16	few	TRBJ1-2	CASSLSGRRTNYGYTF	TGTGCCAGCAGCTTATCGGGACGGAGAACTAACTATGGCTACACCTTC
TRBV3-1	NA	14	NA	TRBJ2-1	CASSQAGTGWEQFF	TGTGCCAGCAGCCAAGCGGGGACCGGTTGGGAGCAGTTCTTC
TRBV4-2	TRBD2	16	many	TRBJ2-7	CASSQEGGGVSYEQYF	TGTGCCAGCAGCCAAGAAGGCGGGGGGGTATCCTACGAGCAGTACTTC
TRBV9	TRBD2	15	NA	TRBJ2-7	CASSPSSGADYEQYF	TGTGCCAGCAGCCCGTCTAGCGGGGCGGACTACGAGCAGTACTTC
TRBV28	NA	16	NA	TRBJ1-6	CASSRRRRATSSPLHF	TGTGCCAGCAGCCGCCGGCGCAGAGCTACAAGTTCACCCCTCCACTTT
TRBV20-1	NA	12	few	TRBJ2-2	CSVWSHTGELFF	TGCAGTGTTTGGTCACACACCGGGGAGCTGTTTTTT
TRBV5-1	NA	15	NA	TRBJ1-2	CASSTGDRLLYGYTF	TGCGCCAGCAGCACGGGAGACAGACTCCTCTATGGCTACACCTTC
TRBV20-1	NA	13	NA	TRBJ2-1	CSASLIRGNEQFF	TGCAGTGCTAGCCTCATACGGGGGAATGAGCAGTTCTTC
TRBV29-1	NA	15	many	TRBJ2-4	CSVLGDGTSKNIQYF	TGCAGCGTTCTCGGGGACGGGACTTCCAAAAACATTCAGTACTTC
TRBV3-1	NA	16	NA	TRBJ1-2	CACSQVLTGRDYGYTF	TGTGCCTGCAGCCAAGTACTCACAGGGAGGGACTATGGCTACACCTTC
TRBV20-1	TRBD1	15	once	TRBJ1-1	CSAKGSDRTNTEAFF	TGCAGTGCTAAGGGGTCGGACAGGACGAACACTGAAGCTTTCTTT
TRBV29-1	NA	12	NA	TRBJ1-2	CSVDGHPSGYTF	TGCAGCGTTGATGGGCATCCTAGTGGCTACACCTTC
TRBV5-1	NA	14	NA	TRBJ1-1	CASSLGGEVTEAFF	TGCGCCAGCAGCTTGGGTGGGGAAGTGACTGAAGCTTTCTTT
TRBV3-1	NA	12	NA	TRBJ2-1	CASSQVQETQFF	TGTGCCAGCAGCCAAGTTCAGGAGACCCAGTTCTTC
TRBV12-3/TRBV12-4	TRBD2	15	NA	TRBJ2-1	CASSPGGRAYNEQFF	TGTGCCAGCAGTCCGGGCGGGAGGGCCTACAATGAGCAGTTCTTC
TRBV7-9	NA	11	many	TRBJ2-7	CASSASYEQYF	TGTGCCAGCAGCGCCTCCTACGAGCAGTACTTC
TRBV5-4	NA	17	once	TRBJ1-5	CASSVKSEGGSNQPQHF	TGTGCCAGCAGCGTGAAAAGCGAGGGGGGAAGCAATCAGCCCCAGCATTTT
TRBV28	NA	15	NA	TRBJ1-5	CASSSPPALNQPQHF	TGTGCCAGCAGCTCCCCACCAGCCCTCAATCAGCCCCAGCATTTT
TRBV3-1	NA	13	few	TRBJ2-5	CASSQAEKETQYF	TGTGCCAGCAGCCAAGCGGAGAAGGAGACCCAGTACTTC
TRBV5-1	NA	16	few	TRBJ2-4	CASSLRTGEAKNIQYF	TGCGCCAGCAGCTTGCGTACGGGGGAGGCCAAAAACATTCAGTACTTC
TRBV29-1	NA	12	many	TRBJ2-1	CSVEVGPPEQFF	TGCAGCGTTGAAGTGGGACCGCCTGAGCAGTTCTTC
TRBV2	TRBD2	15	NA	TRBJ2-5	CASRDPGLAAWEQYF	TGTGCCAGCAGGGACCCGGGACTAGCGGCGTGGGAGCAGTACTTC
TRBV11-2	NA	21	NA	TRBJ1-2	CASSRIAGGFDEQFFGARDTF	NA
TRBV20-1	TRBD1	15	many	TRBJ1-6	CSANPLQGARTPLHF	TGCAGTGCCAATCCCCTACAGGGGGCGCGGACACCCCTCCACTTT
TRBV20-1	TRBD1	16	few	TRBJ2-5	CSAPTHRGQIKETQYF	TGCAGTGCCCCTACCCACAGGGGACAAATCAAAGAGACCCAGTACTTC
TRBV7-2	NA	15	NA	TRBJ2-5	CASSLDPSVAETQYF	TGTGCCAGCAGCTTAGACCCTAGTGTGGCGGAGACCCAGTACTTC
TRBV5-1	NA	14	few	TRBJ1-1	CASSPTEVNTEAFF	TGCGCCAGCAGCCCGACAGAGGTGAACACTGAAGCTTTCTTT
TRBV18	TRBD1	17	NA	TRBJ2-6	CASSQSGTGIGANVLTF	TGTGCCAGCTCACAATCCGGGACAGGAATTGGGGCCAACGTCCTGACTTTC
TRBV2	NA	14	many	TRBJ2-7	CASSADRFSYEQYF	TGTGCCAGCAGCGCTGACAGGTTCTCCTACGAGCAGTACTTC
TRBV29-1	NA	13	few	TRBJ2-2	CSVARGGSGELFF	TGCAGCGTTGCCCGAGGAGGATCCGGGGAGCTGTTTTTT
TRBV7-2	NA	13	few	TRBJ2-2	CASSLIPTGELFF	TGTGCCAGCAGCCTAATACCCACCGGGGAGCTGTTTTTT
TRBV4-1	TRBD1	15	many	TRBJ2-5	CASSQHGTGGETQYF	TGCGCCAGCAGCCAACACGGGACAGGCGGAGAGACCCAGTACTTC
TRBV7-9	NA	8	once	TRBJ1-2	CAAGGYTF	TGTGCCGCAGGGGGCTACACCTTC
TRBV5-1	NA	13	few	TRBJ1-1	CASQGELGLEAFF	TGCGCCAGCCAGGGAGAGCTGGGTCTTGAAGCTTTCTTT
TRBV14	NA	13	many	TRBJ2-7	CASRGRGPYEQYF	TGTGCCAGCAGGGGCCGCGGACCCTACGAGCAGTACTTC